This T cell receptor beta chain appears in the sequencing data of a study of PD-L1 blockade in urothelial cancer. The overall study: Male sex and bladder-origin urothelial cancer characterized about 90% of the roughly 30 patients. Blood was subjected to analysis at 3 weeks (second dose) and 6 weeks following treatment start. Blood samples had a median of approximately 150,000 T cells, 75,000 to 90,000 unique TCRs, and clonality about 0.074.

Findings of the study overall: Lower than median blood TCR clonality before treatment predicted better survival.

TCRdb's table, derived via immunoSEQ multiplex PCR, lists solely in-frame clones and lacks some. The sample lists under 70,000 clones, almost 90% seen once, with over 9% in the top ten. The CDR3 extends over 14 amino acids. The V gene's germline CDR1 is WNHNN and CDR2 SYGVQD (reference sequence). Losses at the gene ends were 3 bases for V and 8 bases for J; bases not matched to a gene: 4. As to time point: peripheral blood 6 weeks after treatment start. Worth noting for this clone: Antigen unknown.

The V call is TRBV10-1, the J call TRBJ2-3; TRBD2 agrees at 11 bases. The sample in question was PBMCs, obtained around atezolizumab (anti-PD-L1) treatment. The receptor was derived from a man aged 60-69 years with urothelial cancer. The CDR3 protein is CASSDGLAGGTQYF. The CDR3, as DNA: TGCGCCAGCAGTGATGGGCTAGCGGGAGGTACGCAGTATTTT.